The present T cell receptor (beta chain) was sequenced within a study of blood T cell repertoires in COVID-19. The overall study: COVID-19 samples, acute and convalescent, were from the United States, Italy and Spain. In each case, the material was cDNA or gDNA derived from T cells, B-cell-depleted T cells, or PBMCs.

As processed by the authors: Using reference gene primer amplification, nucleated cell counts were estimated. The assay was immunoSEQ multiplex PCR, and TCRdb's table has in-frame clones only and misses some. Clone size and V and J calls were adopted from that table, with D and trimming inferred from the DNA. The sample has some 210,000 clones, 92% seen once. Germline V gene data show CDR1 as MDHEN and CDR2 as SYDVKM. Trimming took 4 bases from V and 7 from J; bases not matched to a gene: 7. The CDR3 has 15 amino acids. The sequence was obtained from a man aged 25 to 40 with acute or convalescent COVID-19. This chain connects TRBV28 to TRBJ1-3; 10 positions match TRBD1. The sequencing sample was made of peripheral blood. The CDR3, as DNA: TGTGCCAGCAGTTCCGTCGGGACAGGGGAGAACACCATATATTTT. This codes for CASSSVGTGENTIYF.